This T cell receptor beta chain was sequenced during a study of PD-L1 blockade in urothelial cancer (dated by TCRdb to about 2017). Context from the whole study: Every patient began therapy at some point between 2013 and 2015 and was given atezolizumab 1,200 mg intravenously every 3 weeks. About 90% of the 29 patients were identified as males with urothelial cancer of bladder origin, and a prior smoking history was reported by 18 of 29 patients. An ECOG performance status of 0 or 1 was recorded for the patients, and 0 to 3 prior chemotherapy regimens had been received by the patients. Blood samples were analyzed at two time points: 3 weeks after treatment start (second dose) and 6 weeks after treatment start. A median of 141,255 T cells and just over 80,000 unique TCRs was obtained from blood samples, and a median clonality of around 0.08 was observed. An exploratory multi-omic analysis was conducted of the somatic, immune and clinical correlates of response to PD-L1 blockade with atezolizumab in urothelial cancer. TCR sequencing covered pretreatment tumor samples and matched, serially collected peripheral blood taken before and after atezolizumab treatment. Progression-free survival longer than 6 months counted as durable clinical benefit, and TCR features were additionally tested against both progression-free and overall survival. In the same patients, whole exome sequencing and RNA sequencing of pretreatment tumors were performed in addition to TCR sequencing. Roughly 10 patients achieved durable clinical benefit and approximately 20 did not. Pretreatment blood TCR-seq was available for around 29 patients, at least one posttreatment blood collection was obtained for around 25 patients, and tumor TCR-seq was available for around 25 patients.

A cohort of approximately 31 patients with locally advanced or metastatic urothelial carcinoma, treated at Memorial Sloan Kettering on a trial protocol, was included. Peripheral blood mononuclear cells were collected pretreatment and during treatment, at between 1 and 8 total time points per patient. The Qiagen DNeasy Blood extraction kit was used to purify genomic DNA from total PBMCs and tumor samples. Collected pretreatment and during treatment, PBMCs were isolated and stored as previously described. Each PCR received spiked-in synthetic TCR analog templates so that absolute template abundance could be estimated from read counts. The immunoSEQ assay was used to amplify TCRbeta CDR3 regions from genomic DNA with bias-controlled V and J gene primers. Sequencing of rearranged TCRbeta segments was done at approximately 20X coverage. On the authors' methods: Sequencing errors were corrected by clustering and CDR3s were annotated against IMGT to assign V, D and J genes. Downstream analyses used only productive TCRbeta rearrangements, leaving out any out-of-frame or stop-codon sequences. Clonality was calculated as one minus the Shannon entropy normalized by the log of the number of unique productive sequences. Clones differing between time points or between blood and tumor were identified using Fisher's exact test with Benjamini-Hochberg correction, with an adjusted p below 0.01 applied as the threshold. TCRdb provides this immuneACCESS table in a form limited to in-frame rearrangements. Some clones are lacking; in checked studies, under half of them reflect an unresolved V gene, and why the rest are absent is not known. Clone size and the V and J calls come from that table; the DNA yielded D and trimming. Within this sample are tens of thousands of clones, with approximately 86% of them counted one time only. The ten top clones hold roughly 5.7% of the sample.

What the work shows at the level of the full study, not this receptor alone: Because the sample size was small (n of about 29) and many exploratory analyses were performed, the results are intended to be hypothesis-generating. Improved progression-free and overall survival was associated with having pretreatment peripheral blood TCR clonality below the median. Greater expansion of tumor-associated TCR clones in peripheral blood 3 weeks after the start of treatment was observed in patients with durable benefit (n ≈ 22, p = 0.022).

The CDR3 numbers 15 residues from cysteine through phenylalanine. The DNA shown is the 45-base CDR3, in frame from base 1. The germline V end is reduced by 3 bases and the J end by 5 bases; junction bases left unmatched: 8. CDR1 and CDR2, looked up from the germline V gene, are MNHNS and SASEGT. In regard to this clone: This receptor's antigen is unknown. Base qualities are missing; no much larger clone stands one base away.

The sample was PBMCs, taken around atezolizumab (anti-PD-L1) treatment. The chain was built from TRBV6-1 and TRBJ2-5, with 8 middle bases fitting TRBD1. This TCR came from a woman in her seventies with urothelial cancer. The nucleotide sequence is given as TGTGCCAGCAGTGATCCGGACAGGGTGAGGGAGACCCAGTACTTC. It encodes CASSDPDRVRETQYF.